Sequencing of this T cell receptor (beta chain) was carried out in a study of T cells after posttransplantation cyclophosphamide. The study's findings and limits: Donor-recipient repertoire similarity was low at 1-2 months, rising over year one.

As to this clone: Its antigen is not known.

Only in-frame clones appear in the TCRdb table, and some are missing; sequencing was by immunoSEQ multiplex PCR. This table has about 40,000 clones, about nine tenths appearing once. CDR1 SGHDN and CDR2 FVKESK come from the germline V gene. The V and J ends lost 4 bases and 11 bases respectively, with 15 bases between them. CDR3 length: 14 residues. Cyclophosphamide on days +3 and +4 followed busulfan-fludarabine conditioning and a marrow graft. This rearrangement joins TRBV14 to TRBJ1-6; D unresolved. The receptor was isolated from a male patient aged 55 to 69 who received an allogeneic stem cell transplant from a related donor and was CMV-positive. A share of the T cells may be of graft donor origin. The sequencing used PBMCs, collected about 64 days after allogeneic stem cell transplant with posttransplant cyclophosphamide. CDR3 coding DNA: TGTGCCAGCAGCCCAACCCTTTTCGGAGCACCCCTCCACTTT. Translating gives CASSPTLFGAPLHF.